This TCR beta chain was sequenced in a study of cytomegalovirus exposure and HLA in healthy donors. This PCR relied on a set of 60 Vbeta primers and 13 Jbeta primers. The table came from immunoSEQ multiplex PCR; TCRdb's copy has only in-frame clones and leaves some out. This table has approximately 150,000 clones, over 65% appearing once. The V segment lost 5 bases and the J segment 7 bases; nucleotides outside the gene matches: 6. CDR1 and CDR2 (germline): SGHTA, FQGTGA. The CDR3 has 14 amino acids. The receptor comes from a male donor in good health and CMV-seronegative. Sequenced material: PBMCs. The chain carries TRBV7-3 and TRBJ1-3; 9 bases map to TRBD1. The CDR3 coding sequence is TGTGCCAGCAGCCTGGACAGGGGTGGGAACACCATATATTTT. As protein: CASSLDRGGNTIYF.